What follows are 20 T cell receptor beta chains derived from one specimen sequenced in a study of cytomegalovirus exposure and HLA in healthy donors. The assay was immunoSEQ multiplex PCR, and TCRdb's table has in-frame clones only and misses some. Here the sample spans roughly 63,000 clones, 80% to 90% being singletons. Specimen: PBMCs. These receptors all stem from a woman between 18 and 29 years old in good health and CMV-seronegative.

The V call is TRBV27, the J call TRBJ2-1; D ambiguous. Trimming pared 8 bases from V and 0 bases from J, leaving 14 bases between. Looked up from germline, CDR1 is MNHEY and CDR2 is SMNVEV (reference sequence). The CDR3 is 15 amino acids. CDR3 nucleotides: TGTGCCAGCGCCCCCTTTCCGAGCTCCTACAATGAGCAGTTCTTC. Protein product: CASAPFPSSYNEQFF.

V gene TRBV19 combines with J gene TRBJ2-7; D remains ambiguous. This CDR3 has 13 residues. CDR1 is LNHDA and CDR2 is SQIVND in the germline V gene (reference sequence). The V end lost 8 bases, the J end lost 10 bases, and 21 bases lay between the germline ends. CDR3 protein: CASSTGLLRDQYF. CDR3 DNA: TGTGCCAGTTCGACGGGTCTCCTACGAGACCAGTACTTC.

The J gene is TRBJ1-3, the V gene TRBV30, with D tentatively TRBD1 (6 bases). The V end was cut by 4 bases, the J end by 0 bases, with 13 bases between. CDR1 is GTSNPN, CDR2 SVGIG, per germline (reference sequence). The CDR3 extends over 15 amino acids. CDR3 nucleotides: TGTGCCTGGACTCGGGGGGGCTTCTCTGGAAACACCATATATTTT. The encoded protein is CAWTRGGFSGNTIYF.

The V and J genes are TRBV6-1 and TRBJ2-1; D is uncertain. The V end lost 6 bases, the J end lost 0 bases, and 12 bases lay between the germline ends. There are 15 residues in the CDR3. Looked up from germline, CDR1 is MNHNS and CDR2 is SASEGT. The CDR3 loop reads CASSPAESSYNEQFF. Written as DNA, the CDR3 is TGTGCCAGCAGCCCCGCCGAGAGCTCCTACAATGAGCAGTTCTTC.

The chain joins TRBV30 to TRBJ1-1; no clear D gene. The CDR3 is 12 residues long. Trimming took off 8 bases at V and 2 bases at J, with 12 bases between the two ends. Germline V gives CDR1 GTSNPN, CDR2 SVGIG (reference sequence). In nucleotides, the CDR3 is TGTGCCCAACTAACACGAAACACTGAAGCTTTCTTT. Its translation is CAQLTRNTEAFF.

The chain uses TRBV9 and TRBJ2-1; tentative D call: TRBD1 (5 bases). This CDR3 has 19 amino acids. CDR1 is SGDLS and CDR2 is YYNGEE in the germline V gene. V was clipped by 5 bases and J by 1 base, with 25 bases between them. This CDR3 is CASSAPNSYSSGSYNEQFF. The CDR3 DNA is TGTGCCAGCAGTGCCCCTAACTCCTATTCCTCAGGGTCCTACAATGAGCAGTTCTTC.

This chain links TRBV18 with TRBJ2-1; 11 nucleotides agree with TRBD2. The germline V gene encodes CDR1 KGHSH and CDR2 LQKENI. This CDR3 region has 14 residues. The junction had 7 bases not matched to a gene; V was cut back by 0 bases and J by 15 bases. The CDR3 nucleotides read TGTGCCAGCTCACCACCGTTAGCGGGGGGGCCTTGGTTCTTC. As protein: CASSPPLAGGPWFF.

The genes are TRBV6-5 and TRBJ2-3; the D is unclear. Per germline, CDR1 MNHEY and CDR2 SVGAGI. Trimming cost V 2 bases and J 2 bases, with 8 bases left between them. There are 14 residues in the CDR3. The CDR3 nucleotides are TGTGCCAGCAGTTACGTCGCGGCCACAGATACGCAGTATTTT. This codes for CASSYVAATDTQYF.

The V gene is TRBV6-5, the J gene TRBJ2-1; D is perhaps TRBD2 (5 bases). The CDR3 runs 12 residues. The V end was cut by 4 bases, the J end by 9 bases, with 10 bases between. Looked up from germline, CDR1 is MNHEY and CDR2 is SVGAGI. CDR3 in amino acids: CASSSTRGEQFF. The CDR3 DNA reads TGTGCCAGCAGTTCAACCCGGGGTGAGCAGTTCTTC.

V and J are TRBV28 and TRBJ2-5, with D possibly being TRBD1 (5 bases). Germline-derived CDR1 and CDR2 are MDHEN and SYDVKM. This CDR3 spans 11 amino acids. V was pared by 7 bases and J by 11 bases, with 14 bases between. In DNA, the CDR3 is TGTGCCAGCACCCAGGGCTTGGAGCAGTACTTC. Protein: CASTQGLEQYF.

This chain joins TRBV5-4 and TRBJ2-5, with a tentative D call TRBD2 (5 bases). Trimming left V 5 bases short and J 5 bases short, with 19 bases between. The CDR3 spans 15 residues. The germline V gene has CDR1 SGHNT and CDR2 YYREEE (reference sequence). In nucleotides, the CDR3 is TGTGCCAGCAGTCTATCGTCGCTAGCAGTGGAGACCCAGTACTTC. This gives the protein CASSLSSLAVETQYF.

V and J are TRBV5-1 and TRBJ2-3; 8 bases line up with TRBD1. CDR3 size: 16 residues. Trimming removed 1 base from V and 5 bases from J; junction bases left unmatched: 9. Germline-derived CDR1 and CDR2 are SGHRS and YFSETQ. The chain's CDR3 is CASSLTGQGLGDTQYF. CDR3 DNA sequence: TGCGCCAGCAGCTTGACCGGACAGGGCTTAGGAGATACGCAGTATTTT.

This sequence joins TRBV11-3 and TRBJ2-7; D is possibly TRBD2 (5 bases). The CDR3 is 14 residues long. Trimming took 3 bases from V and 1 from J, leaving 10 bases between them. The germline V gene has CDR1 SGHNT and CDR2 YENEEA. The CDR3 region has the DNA TGTGCCAGCAGCTTTGGCGGGCCATCCTACGAGCAGTACTTC. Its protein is CASSFGGPSYEQYF.

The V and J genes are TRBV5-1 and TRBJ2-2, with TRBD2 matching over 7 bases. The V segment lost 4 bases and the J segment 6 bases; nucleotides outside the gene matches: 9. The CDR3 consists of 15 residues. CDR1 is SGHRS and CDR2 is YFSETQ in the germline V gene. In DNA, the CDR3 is TGCGCCAGCAGCCCGGTTGCAGGGAGGGCCGGGGAGCTGTTTTTT. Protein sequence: CASSPVAGRAGELFF.

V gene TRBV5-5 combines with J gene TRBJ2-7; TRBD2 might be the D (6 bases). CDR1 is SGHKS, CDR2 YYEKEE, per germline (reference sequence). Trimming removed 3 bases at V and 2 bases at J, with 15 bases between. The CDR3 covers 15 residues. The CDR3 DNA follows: TGTGCCAGCAGCTCCTCCGGGACGGGGGCCTACGAGCAGTACTTC. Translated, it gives CASSSSGTGAYEQYF. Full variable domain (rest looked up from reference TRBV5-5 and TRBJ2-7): DAGVTQSPTHLIKTRGQQVTLRCSPISGHKSVSWYQQVLGQGPQFIFQYYEKEERGRGNFPDRFSARQFPNYSSELNVNALLLGDSALYLCASSSSGTGAYEQYFGPGTRLTVT.

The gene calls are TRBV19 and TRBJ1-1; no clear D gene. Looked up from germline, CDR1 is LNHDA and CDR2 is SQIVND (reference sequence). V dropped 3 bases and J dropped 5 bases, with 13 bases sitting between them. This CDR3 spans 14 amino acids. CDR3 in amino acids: CASSIKLIGTEAFF. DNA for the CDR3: TGTGCCAGTAGTATCAAGCTAATCGGGACTGAAGCTTTCTTT.

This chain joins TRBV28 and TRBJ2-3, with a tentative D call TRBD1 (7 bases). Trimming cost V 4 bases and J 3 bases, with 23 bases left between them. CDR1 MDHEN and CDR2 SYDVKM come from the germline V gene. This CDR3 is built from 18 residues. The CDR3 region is CASSSYHRGGHTTDTQYF. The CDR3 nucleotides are TGTGCCAGCAGTTCCTATCACAGGGGAGGCCACACAACAGATACGCAGTATTTT.

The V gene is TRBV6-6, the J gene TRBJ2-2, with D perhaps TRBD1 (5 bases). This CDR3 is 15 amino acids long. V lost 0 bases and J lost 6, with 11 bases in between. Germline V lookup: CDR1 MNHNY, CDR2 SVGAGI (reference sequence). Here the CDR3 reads CASSYSKGQPGELFF. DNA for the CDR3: TGTGCCAGCAGTTACTCGAAGGGGCAACCCGGGGAGCTGTTTTTT.

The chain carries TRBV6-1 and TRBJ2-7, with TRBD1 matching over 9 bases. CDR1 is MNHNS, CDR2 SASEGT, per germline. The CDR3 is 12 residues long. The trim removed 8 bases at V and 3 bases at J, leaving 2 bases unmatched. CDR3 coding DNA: TGTGCCAGCGCGGGACAGGGCTACGAGCAGTACTTC. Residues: CASAGQGYEQYF.

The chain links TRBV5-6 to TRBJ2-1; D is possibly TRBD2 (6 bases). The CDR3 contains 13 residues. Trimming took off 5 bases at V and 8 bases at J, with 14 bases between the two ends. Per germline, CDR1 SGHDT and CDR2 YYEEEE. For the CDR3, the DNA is TGTGCCAGCAGGCGGGACCGACGTGATGAGCAGTTCTTC. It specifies CASRRDRRDEQFF.